This TCR beta chain derives from a study of blood T cell repertoires in COVID-19. In the study overall: Samples came from the United States, Italy and Spain, spanning acute and convalescent COVID-19.

The V gene end was trimmed by 2 bases and the J gene end by 5 bases; junction bases not matched to a gene: 6. Germline lookup yields CDR1 SGHVS and CDR2 FQNEAQ. There are 17 residues in the CDR3. This clone appeared a few times. TCRdb's copy holds only in-frame clones and misses some; the assay was immunoSEQ multiplex PCR. The table includes 25,000 to 35,000 clones, 65% to 70% detected once. The sequencing sample was made of peripheral blood. The chain couples TRBV7-8 to TRBJ1-6; 10 nucleotides agree with TRBD1. This receptor was taken from a human donor in a cohort sampled during active COVID-19. The CDR3 sequence is CASSLRRTGGDNSPLHF. CDR3 sequence (DNA): TGTGCCAGCAGCTTACGGCGGACAGGGGGGGATAATTCACCCCTCCACTTT.